This TCR beta chain was obtained from a study of lymphopenia after photon versus proton radiotherapy. This table comes from immunoSEQ multiplex PCR, and its TCRdb copy is limited to in-frame clones, with some not included. The sample contains 45,000 to 65,000 clones, more than 85% of which appear only once. V lost 5 bases to trimming and J lost 9 bases, with 17 bases between them. This CDR3 spans 14 amino acids. The germline V gene encodes CDR1 MNHEY and CDR2 SMNVEV (reference sequence). The chain links TRBV27 to TRBJ2-1, with D perhaps matching TRBD1 (5 bases). This TCR was recovered from a woman in her 40s with cholangiocarcinoma. The sequences come from peripheral blood, collected from a patient treated with photon-based radiotherapy. In DNA, the CDR3 is TGTGCCAGCAGTCCGCGGACACTTGCCGGTGAGCAGTTCTTC. This translates into CASSPRTLAGEQFF.